This T cell receptor beta chain appears in the sequencing data of a study of blood T cells in healthy people across ages. Looking at the study overall: There was about one barcoded beta molecule captured by template switching per two T cells. General study findings and limits: Without sorted subsets, naive and antigen-experienced compartments could not be conclusively compared. Expanded clonotype shifts may have been confounded, as the donors had an unknown CMV status.

All donors came from Russia, were Caucasian and healthy, and spanned ages about 6 to 95. With a J-beta primer mix and a sample-barcoded 5' primer, a second PCR ran roughly 6 to 11 cycles. TCRdb reprocessed the 5' RACE reads with MiXCR, giving one entry per CDR3 protein. The table records 800,000 to 900,000 distinct CDR3 sequences, about 62% of them present only once. Of note for this clonotype: Antigen specificity is unknown.

In germline, CDR1 is MNHEY, CDR2 SVGEGT. CDR3 length: 12 amino acids. The V end was cut by 4 bases, the J end by 5 bases, with 9 bases between. Input material: blood. The J gene is TRBJ2-7, the V gene TRBV6-2 or TRBV6-3; possible D gene TRBD2, 6 bases. The TCR originated in a man aged 30 to 39 in good health. The CDR3 DNA is TGTGCCAGCAGTTGGAGGGTCAACGAGCAGTACTTC. Protein product: CASSWRVNEQYF.